Each of the 18 T cell receptor beta chains below was sequenced from the same sample in a study of blood T cell repertoires in COVID-19. Repertoires were generated with immunoSEQ multiplex PCR, while TCRdb's copy carries only in-frame clones and drops some. The table includes 150,000 to 200,000 clones, roughly 87% detected once. The sequenced material came from peripheral blood. These TCRs come from a woman aged 70 to 79 with COVID-19, enrolled during active disease.

In this sample, this clone turned up once. V and J are TRBV7-8 and TRBJ1-2, with 7 bases fitting TRBD1. V trimming: 4 bases; J trimming: 4 bases; junction bases outside the gene matches: 6. The CDR3 has 14 amino acids. CDR1 and CDR2 (germline): SGHVS, FQNEAQ. The CDR3 DNA is TGTGCCAGCAGCTCCAGGGGGTATGGCTATGGCTACACCTTC. It yields the protein CASSSRGYGYGYTF.

The chain recombines TRBV7-2 with TRBJ1-1; no firm D call. Germline V lookup: CDR1 SGHTA, CDR2 FQGNSA. The CDR3 runs to 16 residues. Trimming removed 5 bases at V and 0 bases at J, with 16 bases between. The CDR3 DNA reads as TGTGCCAGCAGCCGTCTGGGAGGCAAACTGAACACTGAAGCTTTCTTT. Protein: CASSRLGGKLNTEAFF.

This clone came up many times. Different DNA sequences within this sample yield the same CDR3. The chain links TRBV6-5 to TRBJ1-4, with a weak D call TRBD1 (6 bases). Trimming pared 10 bases from V and 3 bases from J, leaving 18 bases between. CDR1 MNHEY and CDR2 SVGAGI come from the germline V gene. The CDR3 is made up of 15 amino acids. The CDR3 spells CATQGQIDPNEKLFF. Written as DNA, the CDR3 is TGTGCCACCCAGGGGCAAATAGATCCTAATGAAAAACTGTTTTTT.

The rearrangement uses TRBV19 and TRBJ2-7; D is possibly TRBD1 (6 bases). V was clipped by 6 bases and J by 6 bases, with 18 bases between them. CDR3 length: 14 amino acids. Germline V gene sequence: CDR1 LNHDA, CDR2 SQIVND (reference sequence). The CDR3 nucleotides are TGTGCCAGTAGCCCTGGGACAACCTCCCGCGAGCAGTACTTC. Its protein is CASSPGTTSREQYF.

The J gene is TRBJ2-2, the V gene TRBV11-3, with D perhaps TRBD1 (5 bases). Per the germline V gene, CDR1 is SGHNT and CDR2 is YENEEA. CDR3 length equals 15 residues. V was pared by 2 bases and J by 1 base, with 8 bases between. The CDR3 region has the DNA TGTGCCAGCAGCTTAACAACAGGGAACACCGGGGAGCTGTTTTTT. It translates to CASSLTTGNTGELFF. Full variable domain (outside the CDR3, taken from reference TRBV11-3 and TRBJ2-2): EAGVVQSPRYKIIEKKQPVAFWCNPISGHNTLYWYLQNLGQGPELLIRYENEEAVDDSQLPKDRFSAERLKGVDSTLKIQPAELGDSAVYLCASSLTTGNTGELFFGEGSRLTVL.

This chain uses TRBV27 with TRBJ2-5, with 9 bases matching TRBD1. Germline-derived CDR1 and CDR2 are MNHEY and SMNVEV (reference sequence). The CDR3 has 15 amino acids. V lost 4 bases and J lost 4; bases outside the gene matches: 7. The CDR3 DNA reads as TGTGCCAGCAGTTATCGGGGGACAGGGCGAGAGACCCAGTACTTC. Protein: CASSYRGTGRETQYF.

The gene calls are TRBV28 and TRBJ2-7; D is perhaps TRBD2 (6 bases). The CDR3 sequence is 16 residues long. Germline assignment: CDR1 MDHEN and CDR2 SYDVKM. The germline V and J ends were trimmed by 11 bases and 3 bases, with 26 bases remaining between them. This chain's CDR3 is CACGDGSDPGFYEQYF. CDR3 sequence (DNA): TGTGCCTGCGGGGACGGGAGCGACCCAGGGTTCTACGAGCAGTACTTC.

This sequence joins TRBV29-1 and TRBJ2-7; 7 nucleotides match TRBD1. Losses at the gene ends were 6 bases for V and 1 base for J; bases not matched to a gene: 6. The V gene's germline CDR1 is SQVTM and CDR2 ANQGSEA. The CDR3 contains 13 residues. In DNA form, the CDR3 reads TGCAGCGTAGTCAGGGACAGATCCTACGAGCAGTACTTC. Amino acid sequence: CSVVRDRSYEQYF.

This chain connects TRBV30 to TRBJ2-3; 7 bases line up with TRBD2. V lost 4 bases to trimming and J lost 0 bases; unmatched junction nucleotides: 4. Germline assignment: CDR1 GTSNPN and CDR2 SVGIG (reference sequence). The CDR3 runs to 14 residues. This CDR3 is CAWTRLASTDTQYF. The CDR3 DNA reads TGTGCCTGGACCCGACTAGCAAGCACAGATACGCAGTATTTT.

The chain carries TRBV28 and TRBJ2-7; 11 nucleotides align to TRBD2. Unmatched junction bases numbered 9, after V lost 4 bases and J lost 4 bases. The germline gives CDR1 MDHEN, CDR2 SYDVKM. This CDR3 contains 16 residues. The CDR3 sequence is CASSSLGTSGSYEQYF. The CDR3, as DNA: TGTGCCAGCAGTTCCCTGGGAACTAGCGGGAGTTACGAGCAGTACTTC.

The V and J genes are TRBV6-5 and TRBJ2-1; no clear D gene. Per the germline V gene, CDR1 is MNHEY and CDR2 is SVGAGI. The germline V and J ends were trimmed by 8 bases and 5 bases, with 7 bases remaining between them. CDR3 length equals 11 residues. Here the CDR3 reads CASLRDNEQFF. As DNA, the CDR3 is TGTGCCAGCCTCCGGGACAATGAGCAGTTCTTC.

The rearrangement links TRBV28 to TRBJ2-1, with D perhaps TRBD1 (6 bases). The CDR3 consists of 13 residues. CDR1 is MDHEN, CDR2 SYDVKM, per germline. Trimming took 7 bases from V and 7 from J, leaving 14 bases between them. For the CDR3, the DNA is TGTGCCAGCACCCTTATCGACAGGAATGAGCAGTTCTTC. As protein: CASTLIDRNEQFF.

J is TRBJ2-1 and V is TRBV7-3; D gene unclear. Per germline, CDR1 SGHTA and CDR2 FQGTGA. Trimming removed 4 bases from V and 5 bases from J, with 15 bases in between. This CDR3 contains 15 residues. The CDR3 loop reads CASSSLAEPNNEQFF. Written as DNA, the CDR3 is TGTGCCAGCAGCTCATTGGCGGAACCAAACAATGAGCAGTTCTTC.

This sequence joins TRBV19 and TRBJ2-7; D not resolved. Germline V CDR1 and CDR2: LNHDA, SQIVND (reference sequence). CDR3 size: 13 residues. V shed 2 bases and J shed 1 base, with 6 bases lying between them. The CDR3 nucleotides are TGTGCCAGTAGTATACTACCTTCCTACGAGCAGTACTTC. The encoded protein is CASSILPSYEQYF.

V gene TRBV5-4 combines with J gene TRBJ2-7; a weak D match, TRBD2 (6 bases). V gave up 0 bases and J gave up 2 bases, with 9 bases separating them. The CDR3 is 14 residues long. Germline lookup yields CDR1 SGHNT and CDR2 YYREEE (reference sequence). The CDR3 region has the DNA TGTGCCAGCAGCTTGGTGGGAGGAACCTACGAGCAGTACTTC. Protein product: CASSLVGGTYEQYF.

The CDR3 DNA is TGTGCCAGCAGCTTAGCGGCGGGGAGCAGGGCGCAGTATTTT. Translated: CASSLAAGSRAQYF. The rearrangement links TRBV7-2 to TRBJ2-3; maybe TRBD2 (6 bases). Germline CDR1 is SGHTA and CDR2 is FQGNSA. Trimming stripped 0 bases from V and 10 bases from J, with 14 bases between. The CDR3 loop spans 14 amino acids. Variable domain in full (rest from reference TRBV7-2 and TRBJ2-3): GAGVSQSPSNKVTEKGKDVELRCDPISGHTALYWYRQSLGQGLEFLIYFQGNSAPDKSGLPSDRFSAERTGGSVSTLTIQRTQQEDSAVYLCASSLAAGSRAQYFGPGTRLTVL.

This clone was recorded only once. The CDR3 loop reads CASTYSGTGDEKLFF. Here the CDR3 DNA reads TGTGCCAGCACGTATTCGGGGACAGGGGATGAAAAACTGTTTTTT. The chain is built from TRBV2 and TRBJ1-4; 10 bases match TRBD1. With V trimmed by 7 bases and J by 6 bases, 8 bases remained unmatched. This CDR3 region has 15 residues. CDR1 SNHLY and CDR2 FYNNEI come from the germline V gene.

V is TRBV21-1 and J is TRBJ1-2; the table's D call, TRBD1, was not checked against the DNA. TRBV21-1 is classified as a pseudogene. The CDR3 is 18 amino acids. CDR3 loop: CASSITAAGEIANYGYTF. The DNA of the CDR3 is TGTGCCAGCAGCATTACCGCGGCAGGGGAGATTGCTAACTATGGCTACACCTTC.